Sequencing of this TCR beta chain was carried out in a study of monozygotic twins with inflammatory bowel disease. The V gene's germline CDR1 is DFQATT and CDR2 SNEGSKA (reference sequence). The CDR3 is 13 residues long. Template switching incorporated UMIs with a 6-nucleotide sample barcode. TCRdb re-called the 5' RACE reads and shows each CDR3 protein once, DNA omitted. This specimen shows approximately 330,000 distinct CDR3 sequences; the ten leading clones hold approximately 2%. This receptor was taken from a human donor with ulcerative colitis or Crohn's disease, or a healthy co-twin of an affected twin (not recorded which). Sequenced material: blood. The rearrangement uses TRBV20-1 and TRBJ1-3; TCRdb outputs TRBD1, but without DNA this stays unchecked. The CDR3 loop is CSGRRGKGNTIYF.